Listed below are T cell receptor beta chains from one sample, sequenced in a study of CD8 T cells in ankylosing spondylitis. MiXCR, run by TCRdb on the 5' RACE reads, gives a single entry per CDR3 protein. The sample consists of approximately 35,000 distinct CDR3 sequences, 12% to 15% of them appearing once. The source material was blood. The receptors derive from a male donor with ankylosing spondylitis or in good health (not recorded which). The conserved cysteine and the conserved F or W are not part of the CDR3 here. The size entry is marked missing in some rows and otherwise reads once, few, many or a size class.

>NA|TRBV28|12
ASSLGGVTDTQY
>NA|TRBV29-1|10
SVRGQGVKQY
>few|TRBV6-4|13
ASSDSSGTVDEQF
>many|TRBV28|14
ASSSAGQGAADTQY
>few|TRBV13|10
ASSRQLDTQY
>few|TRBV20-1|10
SARDPRETQY
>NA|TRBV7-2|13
ASSRTSGRLGEQF
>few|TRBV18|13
ASSLSQGNTGELF
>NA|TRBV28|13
ASSPRRRSENIQY
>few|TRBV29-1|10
SVGGPAETQY
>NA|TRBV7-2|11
ASSLEITDTQY
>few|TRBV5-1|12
ASSLTGGNEKLF
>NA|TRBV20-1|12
SARAGQQQETQY
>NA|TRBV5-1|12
ASSWDSIEETQY
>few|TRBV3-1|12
ASSPSGAAGEQY
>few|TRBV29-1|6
SVDTQY
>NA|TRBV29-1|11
SVGALGTGELF
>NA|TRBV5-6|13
ASSPGPPTINEQF
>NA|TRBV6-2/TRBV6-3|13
TSSYSTGWTGELF
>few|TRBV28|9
ASSGRVPQF
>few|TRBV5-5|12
ASSWGTLQETQY
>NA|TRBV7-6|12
ASSLGADTDTQY
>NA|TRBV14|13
ASSQGQWGSGEQF
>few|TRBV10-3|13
AISERDGTQETQY
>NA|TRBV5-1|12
ASSLVAGGNEQY
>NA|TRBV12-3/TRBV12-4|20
ASSVRTSGGAVIGSDTGELF
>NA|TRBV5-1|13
ASSATSGYYNEQF
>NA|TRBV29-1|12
SVWVLGRADTQY
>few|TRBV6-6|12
AIRAGQIVDTQY
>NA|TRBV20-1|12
SARVGGRSTEAF
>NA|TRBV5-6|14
ASSPGLAGSTDTQY
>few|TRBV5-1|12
ASSLDRERTEAF
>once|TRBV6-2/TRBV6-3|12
ASIPGQRNTEAF
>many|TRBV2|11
ASMASNTGELF
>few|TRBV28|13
ASSTTLGQQETQY
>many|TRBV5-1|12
ASSLGERNQPQH
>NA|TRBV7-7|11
ASSLAPTDTQY
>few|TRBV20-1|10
SAAETGNTIY
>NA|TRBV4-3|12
ASSQDGGQDEQF
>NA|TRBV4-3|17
ASSQVAGGPEGVWGELF
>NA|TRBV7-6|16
ASSLEAGQGSNTGELF
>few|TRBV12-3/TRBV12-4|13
ASSPGGRPGQPQH
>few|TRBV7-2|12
ASSLIPRSGELF
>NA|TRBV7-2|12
ASSLVVGNTEAF
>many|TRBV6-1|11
ASSEGRNYGYT
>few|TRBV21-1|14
ASSPLRGEAYNEQF
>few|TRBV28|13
ASSLWGMVKETQY
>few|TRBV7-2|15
ASSLSGATRGYYEQY
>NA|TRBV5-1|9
ASSLAREQF
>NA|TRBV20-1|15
SARDLLEAGVYNEQF
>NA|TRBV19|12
AIPGTSDYNEQF
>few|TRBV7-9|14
ASSLAGAASTDTQY
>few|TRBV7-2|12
ASSLRSPWETQY
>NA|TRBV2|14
ASSEAGQGDNTEAF
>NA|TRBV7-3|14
ASSLNGGGSTDTQY
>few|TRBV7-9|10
ASSYGNTEAF
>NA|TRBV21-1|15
ASSHTGKGMNTGELF
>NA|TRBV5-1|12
ASSLDREGNIQY